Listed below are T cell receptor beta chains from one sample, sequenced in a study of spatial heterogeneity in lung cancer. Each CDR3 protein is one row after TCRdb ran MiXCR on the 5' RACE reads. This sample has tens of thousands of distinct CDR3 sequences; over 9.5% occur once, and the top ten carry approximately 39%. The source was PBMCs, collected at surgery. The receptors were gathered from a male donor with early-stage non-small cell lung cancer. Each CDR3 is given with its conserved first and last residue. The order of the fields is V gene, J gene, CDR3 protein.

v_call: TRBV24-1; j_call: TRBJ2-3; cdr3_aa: CATSDLITNTGTGSTDTQYF
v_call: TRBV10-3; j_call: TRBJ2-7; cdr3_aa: CAISESKGDLYEQYF
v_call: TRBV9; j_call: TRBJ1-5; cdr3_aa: CASSVGDRGRQPQHF
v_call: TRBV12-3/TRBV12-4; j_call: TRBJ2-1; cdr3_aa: CASSPTSGGPSYNEQFF
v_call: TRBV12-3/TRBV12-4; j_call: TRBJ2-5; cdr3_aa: CASAQGRPLQETQYF
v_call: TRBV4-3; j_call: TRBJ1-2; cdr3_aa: CASSQGGSFYGYTF
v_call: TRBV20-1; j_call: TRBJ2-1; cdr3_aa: CSARDYRDSYNEQFF
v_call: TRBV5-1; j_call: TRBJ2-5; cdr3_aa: CASSFRQGAGETQYF
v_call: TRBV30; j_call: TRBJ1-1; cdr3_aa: CAWRKTGDTEAFF
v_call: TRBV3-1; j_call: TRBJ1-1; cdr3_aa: CASSQEEAEPGTEAFF
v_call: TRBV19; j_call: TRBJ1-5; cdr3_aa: CASSIGPGRNQPQHF
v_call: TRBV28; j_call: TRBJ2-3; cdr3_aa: CASSLGSLTDTQYF
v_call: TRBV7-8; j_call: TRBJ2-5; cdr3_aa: CASSLPAGGSMEETQYF
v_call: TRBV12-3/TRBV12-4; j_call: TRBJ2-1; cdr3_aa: CASSLLGQVQFF
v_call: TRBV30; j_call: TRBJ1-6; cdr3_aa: CAWSFPGSPLHF
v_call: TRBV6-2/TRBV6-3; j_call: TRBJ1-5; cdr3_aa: CASSPGAGVPNQPQHF
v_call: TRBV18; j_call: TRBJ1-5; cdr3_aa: CASSPGQSNQPQHF
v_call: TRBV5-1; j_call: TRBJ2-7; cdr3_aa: CASSLLQGDEQYF
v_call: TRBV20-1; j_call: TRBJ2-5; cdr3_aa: CSAPHQRGLKETQYF
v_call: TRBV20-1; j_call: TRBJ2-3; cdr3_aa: CSAGGATTDTQYF
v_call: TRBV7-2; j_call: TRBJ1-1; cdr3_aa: CASSSRTGGLREAFF
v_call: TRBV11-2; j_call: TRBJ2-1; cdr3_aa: CASTSRAGGLSEQFF
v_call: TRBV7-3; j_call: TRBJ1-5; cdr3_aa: CASSPDRGQPQHF
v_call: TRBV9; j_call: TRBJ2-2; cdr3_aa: CASGDSPHTGELFF
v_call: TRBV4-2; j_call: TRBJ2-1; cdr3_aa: CASSQGGSYNEQFF
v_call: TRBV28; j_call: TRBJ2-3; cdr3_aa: CASNRDYSDTQYF
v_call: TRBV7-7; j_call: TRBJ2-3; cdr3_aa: CACSPRPLDDTQYF